These 14 T cell receptor beta chains came from one sample sequenced in a study of blood T cell repertoires in COVID-19. Data came from immunoSEQ multiplex PCR; TCRdb stores just in-frame clones and leaves some out. The repertoire includes roughly 200,000 clones, about nine tenths of them detected once, and roughly 4% sits in the top ten. Input material: PBMCs or T cells enriched from blood (not recorded which). The receptors come from a woman in her thirties with acute COVID-19.

The chain recombines TRBV7-3 with TRBJ1-6; 9 bases are a match to TRBD1. From germline, CDR1 is SGHTA and CDR2 FQGTGA. There are 14 residues in the CDR3. The V and J ends lost 5 bases and 10 bases, in that order; junction bases with no gene match: 6. The CDR3 here is CASSLTTGGSPLHF. The CDR3 region has the DNA TGTGCCAGCAGCCTTACCACAGGGGGCTCACCCCTCCACTTT.

This clone was recorded only once. The chain employs TRBV7-9 and TRBJ1-2; a possible D gene is TRBD1 (6 bases). CDR3 length equals 15 residues. Between the trimmed V and J ends, which lost 7 bases and 6 bases, there was a span of 21 bases. CDR1 SEHNR and CDR2 FQNEAQ come from the germline V gene (reference sequence). This CDR3 reads CASTSAGAVGDGYTF. CDR3 DNA sequence: TGTGCCAGCACCTCCGCGGGGGCCGTAGGGGATGGCTACACCTTC.

The chain has TRBV3-1 (or the pseudogene TRBV3-2) and TRBJ1-1, with D perhaps TRBD1 (5 bases). This CDR3 is 15 amino acids long. Trimming cost V 4 bases and J 5 bases, with 17 bases left between them. Germline V gives CDR1 LGHDT, CDR2 YNNKEL (reference sequence). The chain's CDR3 is CASSRLEGTSTEAFF. CDR3 coding DNA: TGTGCCAGCAGCCGCTTGGAGGGGACGAGTACTGAAGCTTTCTTT.

The rearrangement links TRBV9 to TRBJ2-5; 8 nucleotides agree with TRBD2. Trimming cost V 3 bases and J 5 bases; bases outside gene matches: 6. The length of the CDR3 is 14 residues. From germline, CDR1 is SGDLS and CDR2 YYNGEE. In DNA, the CDR3 is TGTGCCAGCAGCGGATCGGGGGGGCCCGAGACCCAGTACTTC. It translates to CASSGSGGPETQYF.

The V gene is TRBV18, the J gene TRBJ2-5; 8 bases match TRBD1. This CDR3 is built from 17 residues. Germline assignment: CDR1 KGHSH and CDR2 LQKENI. V gave up 3 bases and J gave up 4 bases; unmatched junction bases: 13. CDR3 bases: TGTGCCAGCTCACCCTTCGCCCTCCAGGGGGCGACAGAGACCCAGTACTTC. This gives the protein CASSPFALQGATETQYF.

The CDR3 DNA reads as TGTGCTAGTGCCCTAGGGGGGGACCCCACAGATACGCAGTATTTT. Translating gives CASALGGDPTDTQYF. This chain connects TRBV12-5 to TRBJ2-3; D is possibly TRBD2 (7 bases). This CDR3 region has 15 residues. The ends were cut back, 7 bases at V and 2 bases at J, with 16 bases in the middle. Germline V lookup: CDR1 LGHNT, CDR2 FRNRAP.

The V gene is TRBV11-2, the J gene TRBJ1-1; no firm D call. Deletions cut 2 bases from V and 5 bases from J, with 9 bases between. CDR3 length: 13 amino acids. Germline CDR1 is SGHAT and CDR2 is FQNNGV. CDR3 region: CASSLSTGTEAFF. CDR3 nucleotides: TGTGCCAGCAGCTTAAGTACGGGGACTGAAGCTTTCTTT.

This sequence joins TRBV28 and TRBJ2-7, with a possible D match to TRBD1 (6 bases). The CDR3 totals 13 residues. V was clipped by 3 bases and J by 4 bases, with 10 bases between them. Germline V lookup: CDR1 MDHEN, CDR2 SYDVKM. CDR3 bases: TGTGCCAGCAGTTTCGGACAGCAATACGAGCAGTACTTC. This translates into CASSFGQQYEQYF.

This clone was observed a few times. V and J are TRBV7-9 and TRBJ1-1; the match to TRBD1 covers 8 bases. Germline CDR1 SEHNR, CDR2 FQNEAQ (reference sequence). Germline trimming cut 7 bases from V and 3 bases from J; bases unmatched to any gene: 4. The CDR3 contains 13 residues. The CDR3: CASTDRGDTEAFF. In DNA form, the CDR3 reads TGTGCCAGCACAGACAGGGGAGACACTGAAGCTTTCTTT.

The chain uses TRBV4-1 and TRBJ1-4; 7 nucleotides match TRBD1. The germline V gene has CDR1 MGHRA and CDR2 YSYEKL. The V and J ends lost 1 base and 8 bases, in that order; junction bases with no gene match: 7. The length of the CDR3 is 15 residues. The CDR3 nucleotides are TGCGCCAGCAGCCAAGTGACAGGGAGGAGGGAAAAACTGTTTTTT. Amino acid sequence: CASSQVTGRREKLFF.

The J gene is TRBJ2-7, the V gene TRBV7-3; D uncertain. CDR3 size: 9 residues. With 10 bases removed from V and 5 bases from J, the gap between germline ends came to 6 bases. Germline CDR1 is SGHTA and CDR2 is FQGTGA. CDR3 loop: CAILNEQYF. CDR3 nucleotide sequence: TGTGCCATACTTAACGAGCAGTACTTC.

The chain is built from TRBV5-1 and TRBJ1-2; 10 bases map to TRBD1. J was trimmed by 7 bases and V by 4 bases; bases with no gene match: 4. Germline-derived CDR1 and CDR2 are SGHRS and YFSETQ. The CDR3 is 13 residues long. CDR3 bases: TGCGCCAGCAGCCAGACAGGGGGCATTGGCTACACCTTC. This gives the protein CASSQTGGIGYTF.

The genes are TRBV18 and TRBJ1-6; D is possibly TRBD1 (6 bases). CDR1 is KGHSH and CDR2 is LQKENI in the germline V gene. The V gene lost 1 base and the J gene lost 7 bases, with 11 bases spanning the gap. This CDR3 spans 15 amino acids. The CDR3 region has the DNA TGTGCCAGCTCACCACGGTCCCAGGGGAATTCACCCCTCCACTTT. Amino acid sequence: CASSPRSQGNSPLHF.

This clone was counted once. The chain has TRBV18 and TRBJ1-1, with TRBD1 identical over 7 bases. Per germline, CDR1 KGHSH and CDR2 LQKENI. This CDR3 spans 15 amino acids. Losses at the gene ends were 3 bases for V and 1 base for J; bases not matched to a gene: 5. The CDR3 DNA follows: TGTGCCAGCTCACCCGAGACAGGGTGGAACACTGAAGCTTTCTTT. Translated: CASSPETGWNTEAFF.